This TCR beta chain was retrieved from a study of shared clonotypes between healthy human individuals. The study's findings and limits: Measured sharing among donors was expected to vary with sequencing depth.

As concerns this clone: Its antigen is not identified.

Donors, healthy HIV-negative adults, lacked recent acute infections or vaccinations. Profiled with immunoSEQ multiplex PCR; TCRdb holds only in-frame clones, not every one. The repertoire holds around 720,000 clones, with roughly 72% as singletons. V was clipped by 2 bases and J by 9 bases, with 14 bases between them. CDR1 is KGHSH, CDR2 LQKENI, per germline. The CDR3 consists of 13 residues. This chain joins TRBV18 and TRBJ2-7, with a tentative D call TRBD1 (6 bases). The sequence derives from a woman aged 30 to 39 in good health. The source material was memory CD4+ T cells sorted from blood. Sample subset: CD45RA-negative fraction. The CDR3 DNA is TGTGCCAGCTCACCAGGCTGGGGGCTGGGGCAGTACTTC. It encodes CASSPGWGLGQYF.